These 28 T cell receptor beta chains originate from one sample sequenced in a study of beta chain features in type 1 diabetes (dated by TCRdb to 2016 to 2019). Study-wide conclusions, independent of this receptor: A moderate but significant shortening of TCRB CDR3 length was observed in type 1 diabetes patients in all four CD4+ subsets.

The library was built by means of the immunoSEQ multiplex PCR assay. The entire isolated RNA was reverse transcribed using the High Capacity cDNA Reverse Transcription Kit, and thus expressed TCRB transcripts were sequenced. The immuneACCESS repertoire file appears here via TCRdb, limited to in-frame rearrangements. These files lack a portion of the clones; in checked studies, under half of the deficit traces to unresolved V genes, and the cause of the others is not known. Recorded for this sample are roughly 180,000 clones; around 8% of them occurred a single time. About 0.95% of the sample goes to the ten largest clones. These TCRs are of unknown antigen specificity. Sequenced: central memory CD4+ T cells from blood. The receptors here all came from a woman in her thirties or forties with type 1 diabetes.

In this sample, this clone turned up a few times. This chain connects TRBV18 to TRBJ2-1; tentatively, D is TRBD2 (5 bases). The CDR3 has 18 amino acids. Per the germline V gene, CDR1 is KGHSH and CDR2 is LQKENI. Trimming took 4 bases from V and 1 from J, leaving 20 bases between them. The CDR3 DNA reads TGTGCCAGCTCACTAACAAGGCCCGGAGGAAGGTCCTACAATGAGCAGTTCTTC. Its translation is CASSLTRPGGRSYNEQFF.

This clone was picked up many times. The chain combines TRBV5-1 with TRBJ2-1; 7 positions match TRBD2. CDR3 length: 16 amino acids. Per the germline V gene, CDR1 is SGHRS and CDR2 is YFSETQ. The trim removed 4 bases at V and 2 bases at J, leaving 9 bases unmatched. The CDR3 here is CASSPRGGSTYNEQFF. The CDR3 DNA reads TGCGCCAGCAGCCCAAGGGGCGGGAGCACCTACAATGAGCAGTTCTTC.

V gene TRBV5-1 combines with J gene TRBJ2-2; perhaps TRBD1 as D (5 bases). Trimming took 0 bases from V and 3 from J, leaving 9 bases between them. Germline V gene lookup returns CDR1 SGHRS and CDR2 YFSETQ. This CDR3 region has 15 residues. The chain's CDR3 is CASSLGLGDTGELFF. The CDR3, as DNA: TGCGCCAGCAGCTTGGGGCTAGGGGACACCGGGGAGCTGTTTTTT.

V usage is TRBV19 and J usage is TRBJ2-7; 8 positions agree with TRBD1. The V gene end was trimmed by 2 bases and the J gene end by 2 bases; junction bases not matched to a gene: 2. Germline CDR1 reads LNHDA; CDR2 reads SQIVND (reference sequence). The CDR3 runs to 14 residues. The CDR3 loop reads CASSIQGAAYEQYF. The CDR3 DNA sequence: TGTGCCAGTAGTATACAGGGGGCCGCCTACGAGCAGTACTTC.

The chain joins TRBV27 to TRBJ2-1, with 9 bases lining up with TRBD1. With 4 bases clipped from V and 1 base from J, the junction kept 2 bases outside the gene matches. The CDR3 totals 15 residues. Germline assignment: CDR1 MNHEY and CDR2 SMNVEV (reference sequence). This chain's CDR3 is CASSWTGESYNEQFF. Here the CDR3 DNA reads TGTGCCAGCAGTTGGACAGGGGAATCCTACAATGAGCAGTTCTTC.

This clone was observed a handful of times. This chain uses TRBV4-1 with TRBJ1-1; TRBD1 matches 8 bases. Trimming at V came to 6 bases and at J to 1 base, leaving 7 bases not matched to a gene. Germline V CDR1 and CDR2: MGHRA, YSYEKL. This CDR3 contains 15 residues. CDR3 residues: CASRDRGWGNTEAFF. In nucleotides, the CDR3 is TGCGCCAGCAGAGACAGGGGCTGGGGGAACACTGAAGCTTTCTTT.

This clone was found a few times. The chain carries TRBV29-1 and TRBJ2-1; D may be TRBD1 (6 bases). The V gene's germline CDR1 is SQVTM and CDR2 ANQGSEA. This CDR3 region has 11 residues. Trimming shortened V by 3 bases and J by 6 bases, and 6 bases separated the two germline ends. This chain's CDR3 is CSVDRGNEQFF. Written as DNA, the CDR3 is TGCAGCGTTGACAGGGGCAATGAGCAGTTCTTC.

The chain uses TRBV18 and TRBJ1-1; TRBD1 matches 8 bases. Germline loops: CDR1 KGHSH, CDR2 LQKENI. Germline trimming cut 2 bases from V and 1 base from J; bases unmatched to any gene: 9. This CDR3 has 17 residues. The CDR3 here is CASSPRQGSTSNTEAFF. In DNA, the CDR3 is TGTGCCAGCTCACCAAGACAGGGGTCTACCTCGAACACTGAAGCTTTCTTT.

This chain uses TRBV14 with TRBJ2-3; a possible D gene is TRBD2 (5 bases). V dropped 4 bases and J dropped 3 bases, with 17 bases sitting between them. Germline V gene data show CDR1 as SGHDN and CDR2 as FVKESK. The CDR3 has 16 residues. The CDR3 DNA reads TGTGCCAGCAGCCGGCGCAGGACTCTACAAACAGATACGCAGTATTTT. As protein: CASSRRRTLQTDTQYF.

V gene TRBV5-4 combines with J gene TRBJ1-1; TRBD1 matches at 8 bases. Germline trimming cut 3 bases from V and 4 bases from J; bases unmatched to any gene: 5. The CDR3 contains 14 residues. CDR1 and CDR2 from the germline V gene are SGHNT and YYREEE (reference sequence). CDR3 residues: CASSYGQGATEAFF. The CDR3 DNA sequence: TGTGCCAGCAGCTACGGACAGGGAGCCACTGAAGCTTTCTTT. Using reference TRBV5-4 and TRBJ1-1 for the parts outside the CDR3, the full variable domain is ETGVTQSPTHLIKTRGQQVTLRCSSQSGHNTVSWYQQALGQGPQFIFQYYREEENGRGNFPPRFSGLQFPNYSSELNVNALELDDSALYLCASSYGQGATEAFFGQGTRLTVV.

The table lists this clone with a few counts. CDR3 amino acids: CASSRGAAHNYGYTF. The CDR3 coding sequence is TGTGCCAGCAGTCGTGGGGCAGCACATAACTATGGCTACACCTTC. V is TRBV27 and J is TRBJ1-2, with a weak D call TRBD1 (5 bases). Germline V gene data show CDR1 as MNHEY and CDR2 as SMNVEV (reference sequence). The CDR3 has 15 amino acids. Trimming removed 5 bases from V and 1 base from J, with 14 bases in between.

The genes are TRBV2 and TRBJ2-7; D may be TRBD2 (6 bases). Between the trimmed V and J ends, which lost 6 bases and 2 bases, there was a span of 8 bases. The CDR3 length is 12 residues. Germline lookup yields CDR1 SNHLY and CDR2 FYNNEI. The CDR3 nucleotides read TGTGCCAGCAGGGAGGGCCCCTACGAGCAGTACTTC. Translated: CASREGPYEQYF.

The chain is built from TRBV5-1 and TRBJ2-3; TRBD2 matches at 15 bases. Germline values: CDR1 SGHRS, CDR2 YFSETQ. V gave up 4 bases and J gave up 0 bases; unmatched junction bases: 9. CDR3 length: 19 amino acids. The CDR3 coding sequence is TGCGCCAGCAGCACGGGACTAGCGGGGGGACCTTCTAGCACAGATACGCAGTATTTT. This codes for CASSTGLAGGPSSTDTQYF.

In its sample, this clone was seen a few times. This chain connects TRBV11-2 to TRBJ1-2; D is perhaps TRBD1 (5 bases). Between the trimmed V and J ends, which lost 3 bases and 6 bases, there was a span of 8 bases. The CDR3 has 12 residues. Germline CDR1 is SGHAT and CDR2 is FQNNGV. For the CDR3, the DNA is TGTGCCAGCAGCTTGGAAGGGGATGGCTACACCTTC. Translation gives CASSLEGDGYTF.

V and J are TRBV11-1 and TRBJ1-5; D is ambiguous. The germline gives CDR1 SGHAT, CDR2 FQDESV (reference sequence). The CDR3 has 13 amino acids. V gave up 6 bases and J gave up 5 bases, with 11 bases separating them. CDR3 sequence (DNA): TGTGCCAGCAGTTACAATTATGATCAGCCCCAGCATTTT. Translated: CASSYNYDQPQHF.

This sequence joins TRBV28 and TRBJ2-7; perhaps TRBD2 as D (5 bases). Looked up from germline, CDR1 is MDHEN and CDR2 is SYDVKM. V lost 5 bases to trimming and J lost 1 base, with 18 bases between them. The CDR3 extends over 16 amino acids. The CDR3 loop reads CASSQLGLGTSYEQYF. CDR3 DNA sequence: TGTGCCAGCAGTCAACTAGGACTGGGAACTTCCTACGAGCAGTACTTC.

The CDR3 spells CASSFFDGRLGTQYF. Written as DNA, the CDR3 is TGTGCCAGCAGTTTTTTCGACGGGAGACTAGGGACCCAGTACTTC. J is TRBJ2-5 and V is TRBV28, with a possible D match to TRBD2 (6 bases). This CDR3 has 15 residues. Trimming cost V 3 bases and J 7 bases, with 18 bases left between them. From germline, CDR1 is MDHEN and CDR2 SYDVKM.

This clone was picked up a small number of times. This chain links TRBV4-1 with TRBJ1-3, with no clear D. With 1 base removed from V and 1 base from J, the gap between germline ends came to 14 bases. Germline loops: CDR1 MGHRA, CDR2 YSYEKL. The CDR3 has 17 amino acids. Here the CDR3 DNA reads TGCGCCAGCAGCCAAGGGGCAGTCCGATTTTCTGGAAACACCATATATTTT. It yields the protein CASSQGAVRFSGNTIYF.

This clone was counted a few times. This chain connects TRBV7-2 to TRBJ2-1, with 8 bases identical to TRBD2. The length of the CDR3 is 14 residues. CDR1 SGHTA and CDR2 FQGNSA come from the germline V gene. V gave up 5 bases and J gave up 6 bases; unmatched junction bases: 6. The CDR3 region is CASSLGLEGNEQFF. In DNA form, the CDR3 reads TGTGCCAGCAGCCTGGGACTAGAGGGCAATGAGCAGTTCTTC. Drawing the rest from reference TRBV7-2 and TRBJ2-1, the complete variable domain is GAGVSQSPSNKVTEKGKDVELRCDPISGHTALYWYRQSLGQGLEFLIYFQGNSAPDKSGLPSDRFSAERTGGSVSTLTIQRTQQEDSAVYLCASSLGLEGNEQFFGPGTRLTVL.

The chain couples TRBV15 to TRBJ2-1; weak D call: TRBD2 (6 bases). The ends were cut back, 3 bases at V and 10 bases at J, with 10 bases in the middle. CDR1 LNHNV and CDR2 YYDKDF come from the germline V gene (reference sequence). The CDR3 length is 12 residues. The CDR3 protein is CATSRGGGEQFF. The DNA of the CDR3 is TGTGCCACCAGCAGGGGTGGGGGGGAGCAGTTCTTC. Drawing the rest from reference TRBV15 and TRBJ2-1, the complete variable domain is DAMVIQNPRYQVTQFGKPVTLSCSQTLNHNVMYWYQQKSSQAPKLLFHYYDKDFNNEADTPDNFQSRRPNTSFCFLDIRSPGLGDTAMYLCATSRGGGEQFFGPGTRLTVL.

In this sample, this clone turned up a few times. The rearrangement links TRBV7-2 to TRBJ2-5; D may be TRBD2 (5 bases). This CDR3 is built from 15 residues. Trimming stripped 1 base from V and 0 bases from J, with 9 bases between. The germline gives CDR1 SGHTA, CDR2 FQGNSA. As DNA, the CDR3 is TGTGCCAGCAGCTTAGTCCCGGGAAACCAAGAGACCCAGTACTTC. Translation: CASSLVPGNQETQYF.

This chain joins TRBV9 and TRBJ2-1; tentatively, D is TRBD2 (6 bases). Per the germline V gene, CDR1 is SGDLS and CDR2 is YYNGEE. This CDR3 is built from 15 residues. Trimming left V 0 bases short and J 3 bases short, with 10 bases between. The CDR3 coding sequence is TGTGCCAGCAGCGTAGAGCCGGGAGTCTACAATGAGCAGTTCTTC. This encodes CASSVEPGVYNEQFF. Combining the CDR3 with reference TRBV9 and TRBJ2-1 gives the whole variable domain DSGVTQTPKHLITATGQRVTLRCSPRSGDLSVYWYQQSLDQGLQFLIQYYNGEERAKGNILERFSAQQFPDLHSELNLSSLELGDSALYFCASSVEPGVYNEQFFGPGTRLTVL.

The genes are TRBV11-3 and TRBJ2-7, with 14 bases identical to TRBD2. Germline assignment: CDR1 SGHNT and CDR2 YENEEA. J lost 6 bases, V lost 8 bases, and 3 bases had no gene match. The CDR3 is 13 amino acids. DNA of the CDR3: TGTGCCAGCTCTGGGACTAGCGGGAGCGAGCAGTACTTC. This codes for CASSGTSGSEQYF.

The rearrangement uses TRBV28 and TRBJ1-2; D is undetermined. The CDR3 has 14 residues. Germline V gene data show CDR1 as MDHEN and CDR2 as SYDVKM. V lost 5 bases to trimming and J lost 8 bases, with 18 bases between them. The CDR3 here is CASSTTRSPAGYTF. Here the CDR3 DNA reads TGTGCCAGCAGTACCACACGTTCACCCGCCGGCTACACCTTC.

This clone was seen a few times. The CDR3 sequence: CASSTGLATNNEQFF. CDR3 bases: TGTGCCAGCAGCACCGGACTAGCCACGAACAATGAGCAGTTCTTC. The chain links TRBV11-3 to TRBJ2-1; 8 nucleotides match TRBD2. Germline V gene sequence: CDR1 SGHNT, CDR2 YENEEA. J gave up 5 bases and V 5 bases, and 8 bases lay outside the gene matches. The CDR3 covers 15 residues. Together with reference TRBV11-3 and TRBJ2-1, the CDR3 gives the full variable domain: EAGVVQSPRYKIIEKKQPVAFWCNPISGHNTLYWYLQNLGQGPELLIRYENEEAVDDSQLPKDRFSAERLKGVDSTLKIQPAELGDSAVYLCASSTGLATNNEQFFGPGTRLTVL.

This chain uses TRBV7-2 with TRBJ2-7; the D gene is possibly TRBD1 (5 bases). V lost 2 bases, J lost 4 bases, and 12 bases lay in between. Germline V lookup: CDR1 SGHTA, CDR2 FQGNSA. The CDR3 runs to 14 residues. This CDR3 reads CASSLHQGSYEQYF. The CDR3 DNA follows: TGTGCCAGCAGCTTACATCAGGGCTCGTACGAGCAGTACTTC.

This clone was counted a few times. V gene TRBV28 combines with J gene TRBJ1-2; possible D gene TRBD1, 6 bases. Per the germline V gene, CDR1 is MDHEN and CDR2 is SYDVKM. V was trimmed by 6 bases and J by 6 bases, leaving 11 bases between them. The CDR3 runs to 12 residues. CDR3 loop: CASRTGPDGYTF. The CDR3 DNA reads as TGTGCCAGCAGGACAGGCCCGGATGGCTACACCTTC.

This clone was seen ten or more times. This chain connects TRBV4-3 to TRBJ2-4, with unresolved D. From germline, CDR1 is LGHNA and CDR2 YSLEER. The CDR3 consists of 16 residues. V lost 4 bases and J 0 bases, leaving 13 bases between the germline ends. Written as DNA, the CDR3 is TGCGCCAGCAGCCCCGGCTTTGGGCTAGCCAAAAACATTCAGTACTTC. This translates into CASSPGFGLAKNIQYF.